Presented here are 29 T cell receptor beta chains from one specimen sequenced in a study of T cell responses to AZD1222 COVID-19 vaccine. Libraries were prepared by immunoSEQ multiplex PCR; TCRdb keeps only in-frame clonotypes and omits some of them. The sample consists of about 120,000 clones, around 92% of them appearing once. Sequences were derived from peripheral blood, sampled 28 days after the second AZD1222 dose. These receptors originate from an adult who received the AZD1222 COVID-19 vaccine.

The chain employs TRBV2 and TRBJ1-5; D might be TRBD1 (5 bases). V lost 3 bases to trimming and J lost 2 bases, with 14 bases between them. The CDR3 totals 16 residues. In germline, CDR1 is SNHLY, CDR2 FYNNEI. The CDR3 coding sequence is TGTGCCAGCAGTGACACAGGTGGGAAGGGCAATCAGCCCCAGCATTTT. Translation gives CASSDTGGKGNQPQHF. Full variable domain (rest looked up from reference TRBV2 and TRBJ1-5): EPEVTQTPSHQVTQMGQEVILRCVPISNHLYFYWYRQILGQKVEFLVSFYNNEISEKSEIFDDQFSVERPDGSNFTLKIRSTKLEDSAMYFCASSDTGGKGNQPQHFGDGTRLSIL.

The chain has TRBV7-8 and TRBJ2-5; 7 bases match TRBD2. V lost 4 bases to trimming and J lost 5 bases; unmatched junction nucleotides: 13. CDR1 and CDR2 (germline): SGHVS, FQNEAQ. The CDR3 consists of 16 residues. CDR3 region: CASSSTLYSGGETQYF. In nucleotides, the CDR3 is TGTGCCAGCAGCTCTACCTTATACTCCGGGGGGGAGACCCAGTACTTC.

The V gene is TRBV27, the J gene TRBJ2-1; D gene ambiguous. Trimming removed 2 bases from V and 6 bases from J, with 5 bases in between. This CDR3 contains 12 residues. The germline V gene encodes CDR1 MNHEY and CDR2 SMNVEV (reference sequence). The CDR3 here is CASSLSVNEQFF. Here the CDR3 DNA reads TGTGCCAGCAGTTTAAGCGTCAATGAGCAGTTCTTC.

This chain links TRBV7-9 with TRBJ2-5, with D perhaps TRBD1 or TRBD2 (5 bases each). The germline CDR1 and CDR2 sequences are SEHNR and FQNEAQ (reference sequence). The CDR3 totals 18 residues. V was cut by 2 bases and J by 5 bases, with 24 bases left in between. The CDR3 bases are TGTGCCAGCAGCTTACTAGGTACCGGGACCTCGGGGACGGAGACCCAGTACTTC. This codes for CASSLLGTGTSGTETQYF. The full variable domain, rest sourced from reference TRBV7-9 and TRBJ2-5, is DTGVSQNPRHKITKRGQNVTFRCDPISEHNRLYWYRQTLGQGPEFLTYFQNEAQLEKSRLLSDRFSAERPKGSFSTLEIQRTEQGDSAMYLCASSLLGTGTSGTETQYFGPGTRLLVL.

The chain employs TRBV28 and TRBJ1-2; 9 positions agree with TRBD1. Germline V gene data show CDR1 as MDHEN and CDR2 as SYDVKM. V lost 5 bases and J lost 7; bases outside the gene matches: 8. This CDR3 contains 14 residues. The CDR3 nucleotides read TGTGCCAGCAGTCTAGGACAGGGGAATGGTGGCTACACCTTC. Encoded protein: CASSLGQGNGGYTF.

The V gene is TRBV6-5, the J gene TRBJ1-1; 7 bases match TRBD1. With V trimmed by 6 bases and J by 4 bases, 5 bases remained unmatched. CDR3 length: 13 residues. Germline V gives CDR1 MNHEY, CDR2 SVGAGI. This CDR3 is CASRQGGATEAFF. Written as DNA, the CDR3 is TGTGCCAGCAGGCAGGGGGGGGCCACTGAAGCTTTCTTT.

The chain couples TRBV12-3 or TRBV12-4 to TRBJ2-7, with D unresolved. With 4 bases removed from V and 4 bases from J, the gap between germline ends came to 8 bases. This CDR3 comprises 12 residues. CDR3 nucleotides: TGTGCCAGCAGTTATCAGCCATACGAGCAGTACTTC. Translated, it gives CASSYQPYEQYF.

The chain carries TRBV9 and TRBJ2-7, with D possibly matching TRBD1 (5 bases). There are 12 residues in the CDR3. In germline, CDR1 is SGDLS, CDR2 YYNGEE. The germline V and J ends were trimmed by 0 bases and 7 bases, with 8 bases remaining between them. The DNA for the CDR3 is TGTGCCAGCAGCGTAGGGGGCGGTGAGCAGTACTTC. Protein sequence: CASSVGGGEQYF.

The chain carries TRBV29-1 and TRBJ2-5, with 9 bases aligning to TRBD2. The V gene's germline CDR1 is SQVTM and CDR2 ANQGSEA. The CDR3 has 13 residues. With 7 bases clipped from V and 4 bases from J, the junction kept 7 bases outside the gene matches. The CDR3 region is CSAPSGLAETQYF. The CDR3 DNA reads as TGCAGCGCCCCCTCGGGACTAGCAGAGACCCAGTACTTC.

The genes are TRBV29-1 and TRBJ1-1; no reliable D call. This CDR3 spans 11 amino acids. V lost 7 bases and J 4 bases, leaving 10 bases between the germline ends. The germline V gene has CDR1 SQVTM and CDR2 ANQGSEA. The CDR3 spells CSGIKITEAFF. The CDR3 DNA reads as TGCAGCGGGATTAAGATCACTGAAGCTTTCTTT.

The chain carries TRBV25-1 and TRBJ2-1, with 11 bases aligning to TRBD2. The CDR3 spans 17 residues. CDR1 and CDR2 from the germline V gene are MGHDK and SYGVNS. Trimming cost V 3 bases and J 6 bases; bases outside gene matches: 10. CDR3 DNA: TGTGCCAGCAGTGAGCATAGCGGGAGGGCCATCCGCAATGAGCAGTTCTTC. Translated, it gives CASSEHSGRAIRNEQFF.

This chain connects TRBV7-9 to TRBJ1-6; D is perhaps TRBD1 (6 bases). Germline loops: CDR1 SEHNR, CDR2 FQNEAQ (reference sequence). There are 16 residues in the CDR3. Trimming left V 5 bases short and J 4 bases short, with 15 bases between. CDR3 region: CASSAPTGLYNSPLHF. As DNA, the CDR3 is TGTGCCAGCAGCGCCCCTACAGGGTTGTATAATTCACCCCTCCACTTT.

V gene TRBV19 combines with J gene TRBJ2-2, with 14 bases that match TRBD2. CDR3 length equals 15 residues. The junction had 0 bases not matched to a gene; V was cut back by 4 bases and J by 5 bases. CDR1 is LNHDA, CDR2 SQIVND, per germline (reference sequence). DNA of the CDR3: TGTGCCAGTAGTAGGACTAGCGGGAGGACCGGGGAGCTGTTTTTT. As protein: CASSRTSGRTGELFF.

The count of this clone is one. V is TRBV7-2 and J is TRBJ2-7, with 8 bases fitting TRBD2. This CDR3 is built from 15 residues. Germline V CDR1 and CDR2: SGHTA, FQGNSA. V lost 0 bases to trimming and J lost 4 bases; unmatched junction nucleotides: 5. The CDR3 protein is CASSLAGTRQYEQYF. In DNA, the CDR3 is TGTGCCAGCAGCTTAGCGGGGACTAGACAATACGAGCAGTACTTC. Using reference TRBV7-2 and TRBJ2-7 for the parts outside the CDR3, the full variable domain is GAGVSQSPSNKVTEKGKDVELRCDPISGHTALYWYRQSLGQGLEFLIYFQGNSAPDKSGLPSDRFSAERTGGSVSTLTIQRTQQEDSAVYLCASSLAGTRQYEQYFGPGTRLTVT.

This clone was counted a single time. The V gene is TRBV4-2, the J gene TRBJ2-1, with TRBD2 identical over 14 bases. V lost 0 bases, J lost 8 bases, and 3 bases stayed unmatched. Germline V gives CDR1 LGHNA, CDR2 YNFKEQ. This CDR3 contains 16 residues. CDR3 in DNA: TGTGCCAGCAGCCAAGACCCGGGACTAGCGGGAGATGAGCAGTTCTTC. Its translation: CASSQDPGLAGDEQFF.

The chain couples TRBV10-3 to TRBJ1-6; tentatively, D is TRBD1 (5 bases). Trimming took 3 bases from V and 1 from J, leaving 16 bases between them. The CDR3 consists of 18 residues. Germline-derived CDR1 and CDR2 are ENHRY and SYGVKD. The CDR3, as DNA: TGTGCCATCAGTGAACTGTTGGGGGGAGCGTCCTATAATTCACCCCTCCACTTT. This sequence encodes CAISELLGGASYNSPLHF.

The chain combines TRBV19 with TRBJ1-6, with D tentatively TRBD1 (5 bases). This CDR3 is 16 amino acids long. The germline gives CDR1 LNHDA, CDR2 SQIVND (reference sequence). Deletions cut 7 bases from V and 4 bases from J, with 17 bases between. CDR3 in amino acids: CASTQTGTNYNSPLHF. The CDR3 DNA reads as TGTGCCAGTACCCAGACCGGGACGAATTATAATTCACCCCTCCACTTT. Full variable domain (outside the CDR3, taken from reference TRBV19 and TRBJ1-6): DGGITQSPKYLFRKEGQNVTLSCEQNLNHDAMYWYRQDPGQGLRLIYYSQIVNDFQKGDIAEGYSVSREKKESFPLTVTSAQKNPTAFYLCASTQTGTNYNSPLHFGNGTRLTVT.

J is TRBJ1-4 and V is TRBV6-1; the D is unclear. The germline gives CDR1 MNHNS, CDR2 SASEGT. CDR3 length: 14 residues. V dropped 3 bases and J dropped 4 bases, with 9 bases sitting between them. As DNA, the CDR3 is TGTGCCAGCAGTGAGGCGGGGAGTAATGAAAAACTGTTTTTT. This translates into CASSEAGSNEKLFF.

The chain is built from TRBV18 and TRBJ2-7; D is unclear. The CDR3 runs 15 residues. Germline CDR1 is KGHSH and CDR2 is LQKENI. V gave up 3 bases and J gave up 1 base, with 13 bases separating them. CDR3: CASSPSPENSYEQYF. Written as DNA, the CDR3 is TGTGCCAGCTCACCGTCTCCGGAGAATTCCTACGAGCAGTACTTC.

The V gene is TRBV13, the J gene TRBJ1-3, with D unresolved. CDR3 length: 12 residues. Germline CDR1 and CDR2: PRHDT and FYEKMQ (reference sequence). Deletions cut 5 bases from V and 9 bases from J, with 11 bases between. The CDR3 protein is CASSQDWGTIYF. DNA of the CDR3: TGTGCCAGCAGCCAGGATTGGGGCACCATATATTTT.

This clone was detected only a few times. The V call is TRBV29-1, the J call TRBJ1-3; D is uncertain. Trimming pared 7 bases from V and 0 bases from J, leaving 13 bases between. The CDR3 length is 14 residues. Germline V gene lookup returns CDR1 SQVTM and CDR2 ANQGSEA. The CDR3: CSAGAFNSGNTIYF. The CDR3 DNA reads TGCAGCGCTGGCGCATTCAACTCTGGAAACACCATATATTTT. Using reference TRBV29-1 and TRBJ1-3 for the parts outside the CDR3, the full variable domain is SAVISQKPSRDICQRGTSLTIQCQVDSQVTMMFWYRQQPGQSLTLIATANQGSEATYESGFVIDKFPISRPNLTFSTLTVSNMSPEDSSIYLCSAGAFNSGNTIYFGEGSWLTVV.

The rearrangement joins TRBV4-1 to TRBJ1-2; perhaps TRBD1 as D (5 bases). Per the germline V gene, CDR1 is MGHRA and CDR2 is YSYEKL. The germline V and J ends were trimmed by 5 bases and 4 bases, with 20 bases remaining between them. CDR3 length equals 16 residues. CDR3 in amino acids: CASSSVPGTDRYGYTF. DNA of the CDR3: TGCGCCAGCAGCTCGGTTCCCGGGACGGATCGCTATGGCTACACCTTC.

This chain's CDR3 is CASSVGPGIFSGNTIYF. The CDR3 nucleotides are TGTGCCAGCAGCGTAGGTCCGGGGATATTCTCTGGAAACACCATATATTTT. The chain joins TRBV9 to TRBJ1-3; D call uncertain. V lost 0 bases and J lost 0, with 13 bases in between. The CDR3 spans 17 residues. CDR1 SGDLS and CDR2 YYNGEE come from the germline V gene.

The chain has TRBV5-1 and TRBJ1-6; D ambiguous. This CDR3 is 17 amino acids long. Deletions cut 4 bases from V and 10 bases from J, with 24 bases between. Germline V CDR1 and CDR2: SGHRS, YFSETQ. CDR3 bases: TGCGCCAGCAGCCCGCTCCCTCAGACGTCTGGGGTCTCACCCCTCCACTTT. It codes for CASSPLPQTSGVSPLHF.

This sequence joins TRBV4-1 and TRBJ1-5; 9 nucleotides line up with TRBD1. After removal of 1 base from V and 4 bases from J, the junction contained 2 bases not matched to a gene. The germline V gene encodes CDR1 MGHRA and CDR2 YSYEKL. CDR3 size: 15 residues. CDR3 DNA: TGCGCCAGCAGCCAAGGGACAGGGGATAATCAGCCCCAGCATTTT. Its protein product is CASSQGTGDNQPQHF.

This clone appeared once. This chain connects TRBV7-9 to TRBJ1-2; D not certain. V dropped 0 bases and J dropped 3 bases, with 14 bases sitting between them. The CDR3 is 16 amino acids. Germline V gives CDR1 SEHNR, CDR2 FQNEAQ (reference sequence). CDR3 loop: CASSLAQSIGDYGYTF. CDR3 DNA: TGTGCCAGCAGCTTAGCGCAGTCCATTGGGGACTATGGCTACACCTTC.

V is TRBV11-2 and J is TRBJ2-5; D uncertain. The V gene's germline CDR1 is SGHAT and CDR2 FQNNGV. V was shortened by 6 bases and J by 1 base, with 12 bases between the two germline ends. The CDR3 extends over 14 amino acids. For the CDR3, the DNA is TGTGCCAGCAGTTACGCGCTGACCCAAGAGACCCAGTACTTC. Residues: CASSYALTQETQYF.

V is TRBV25-1 and J is TRBJ1-4; 12 bases align to TRBD1. The junction had 5 bases not matched to a gene; V was cut back by 2 bases and J by 7 bases. Per germline, CDR1 MGHDK and CDR2 SYGVNS. CDR3 length: 16 amino acids. The CDR3 spells CASSEGTGGISEKLFF. The CDR3 bases are TGTGCCAGCAGTGAAGGGACAGGGGGCATTAGTGAAAAACTGTTTTTT.

This clone appeared a few times. This chain connects TRBV28 to TRBJ1-1, with D possibly being TRBD1 (5 bases). The ends were cut back, 5 bases at V and 1 base at J, with 14 bases in the middle. Germline assignment: CDR1 MDHEN and CDR2 SYDVKM. The CDR3 loop spans 15 amino acids. The DNA of the CDR3 is TGTGCCAGCAGTCCCTTTTCGGGGGGGAACACTGAAGCTTTCTTT. This codes for CASSPFSGGNTEAFF.